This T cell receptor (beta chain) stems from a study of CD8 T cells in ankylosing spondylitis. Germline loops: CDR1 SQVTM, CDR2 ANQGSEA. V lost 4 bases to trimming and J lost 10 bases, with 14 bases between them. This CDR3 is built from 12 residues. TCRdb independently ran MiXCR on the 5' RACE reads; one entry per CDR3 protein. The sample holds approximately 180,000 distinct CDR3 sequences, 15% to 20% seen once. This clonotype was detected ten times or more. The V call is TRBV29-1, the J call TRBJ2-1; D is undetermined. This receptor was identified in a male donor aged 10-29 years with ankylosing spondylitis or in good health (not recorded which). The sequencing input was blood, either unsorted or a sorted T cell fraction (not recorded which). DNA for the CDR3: TGCAGCGTTGTAGGCCTCAAGAGCGAGCAGTTCTTC. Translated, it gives CSVVGLKSEQFF.